Included here is one T cell receptor beta chain sequence, with context. This table comes from immunoSEQ multiplex PCR, and its TCRdb copy is limited to in-frame clones, with some not included. The data show some 84,000 clones, with roughly 80% seen just once and roughly 2.8% held by the top ten. The data stem from a study of PD-1 blockade in mismatch repair-deficient tumors. Looking at the study overall: All were previously treated, progressing patients with 11 to 13 mismatch repair-deficient cancer types.

This CDR3 region has 13 residues. The V end lost 2 bases, the J end lost 4 bases, and 6 bases lay between the germline ends. Per germline, CDR1 MNHEY and CDR2 SVGAGI. The source of this sequence is an adult with mismatch repair-deficient cancer. The sample here was peripheral blood, taken 12 weeks after starting pembrolizumab. This chain joins TRBV6-5 and TRBJ2-1; D gene ambiguous. CDR3 bases: TGTGCCAGCAGTTACGGGTTGTACAATGAGCAGTTCTTC. Translation gives CASSYGLYNEQFF.